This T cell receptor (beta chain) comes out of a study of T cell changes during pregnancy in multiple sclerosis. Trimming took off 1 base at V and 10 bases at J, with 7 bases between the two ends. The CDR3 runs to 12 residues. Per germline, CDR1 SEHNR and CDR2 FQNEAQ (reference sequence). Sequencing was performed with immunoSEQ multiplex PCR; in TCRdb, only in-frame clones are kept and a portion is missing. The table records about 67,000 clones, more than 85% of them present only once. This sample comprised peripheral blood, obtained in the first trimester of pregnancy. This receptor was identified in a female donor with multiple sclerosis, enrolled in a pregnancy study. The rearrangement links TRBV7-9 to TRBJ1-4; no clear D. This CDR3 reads CASSLDQAKLFF. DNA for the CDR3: TGTGCCAGCAGCTTAGACCAGGCAAAACTGTTTTTT.